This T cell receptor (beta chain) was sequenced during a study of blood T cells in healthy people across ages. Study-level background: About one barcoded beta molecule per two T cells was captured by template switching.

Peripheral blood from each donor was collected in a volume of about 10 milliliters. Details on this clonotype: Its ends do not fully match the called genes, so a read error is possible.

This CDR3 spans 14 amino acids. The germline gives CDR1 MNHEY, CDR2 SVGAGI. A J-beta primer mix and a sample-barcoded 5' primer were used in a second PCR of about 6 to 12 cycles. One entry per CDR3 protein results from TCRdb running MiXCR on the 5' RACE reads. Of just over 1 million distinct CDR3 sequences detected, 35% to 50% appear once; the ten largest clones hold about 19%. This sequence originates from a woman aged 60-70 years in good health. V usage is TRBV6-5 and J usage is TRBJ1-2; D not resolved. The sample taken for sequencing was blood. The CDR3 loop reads CACSVGQDLYGYTF. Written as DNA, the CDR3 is TGTGCCTGCAGTGTGGGCCAGGACCTCTATGGCTACACCTTC.